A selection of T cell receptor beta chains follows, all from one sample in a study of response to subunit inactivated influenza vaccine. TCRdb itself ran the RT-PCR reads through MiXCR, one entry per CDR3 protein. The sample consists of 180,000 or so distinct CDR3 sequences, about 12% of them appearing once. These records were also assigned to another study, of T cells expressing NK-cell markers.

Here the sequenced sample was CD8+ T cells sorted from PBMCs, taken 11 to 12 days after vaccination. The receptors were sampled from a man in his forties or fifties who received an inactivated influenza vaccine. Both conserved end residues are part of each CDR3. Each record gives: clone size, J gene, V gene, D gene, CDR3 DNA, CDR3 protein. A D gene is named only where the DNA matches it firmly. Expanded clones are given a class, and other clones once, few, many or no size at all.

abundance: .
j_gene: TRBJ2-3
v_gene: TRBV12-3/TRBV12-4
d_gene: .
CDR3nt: TGTGCCAGCAGTTCCACCAACAGGGAGTCCCCAGATACGCAGTATTTT
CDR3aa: CASSSTNRESPDTQYF

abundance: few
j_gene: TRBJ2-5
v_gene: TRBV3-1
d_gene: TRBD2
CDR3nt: TGTGCCAGCAGCCAAGATCGGGGGGGTGGCTGGGAGACCCAGTACTTC
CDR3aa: CASSQDRGGGWETQYF

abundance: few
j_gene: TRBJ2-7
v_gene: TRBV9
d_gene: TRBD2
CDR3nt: TGTGCCAGCAGCGTGGGACTACACTCCTACGAGCAGTACTTC
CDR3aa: CASSVGLHSYEQYF

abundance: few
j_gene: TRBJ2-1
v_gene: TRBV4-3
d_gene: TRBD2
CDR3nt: TGCGCCAGCAGCAAAGGACTAGCGGGGGGGCGTGAGCAGTTCTTC
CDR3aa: CASSKGLAGGREQFF

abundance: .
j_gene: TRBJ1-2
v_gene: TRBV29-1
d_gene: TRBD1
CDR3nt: TGCAGCGTTGAAGGGGGGGACAGGAAAGAATATGGCTACACCTTC
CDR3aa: CSVEGGDRKEYGYTF

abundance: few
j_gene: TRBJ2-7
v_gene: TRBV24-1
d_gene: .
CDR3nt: TGTGCCACCAGTGATTTCAACAGGAAGCAGTACTTC
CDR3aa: CATSDFNRKQYF

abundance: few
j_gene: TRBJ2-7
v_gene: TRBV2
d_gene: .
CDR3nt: TGTGCCAGCAGTGAAGCTCAGGGGACTTACGAGCAGTACTTC
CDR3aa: CASSEAQGTYEQYF

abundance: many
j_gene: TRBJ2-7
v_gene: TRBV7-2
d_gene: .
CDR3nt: TGTGCCAGCAGCTTAAGCGAGGGATCCTACGAGCAGTACTTC
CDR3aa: CASSLSEGSYEQYF

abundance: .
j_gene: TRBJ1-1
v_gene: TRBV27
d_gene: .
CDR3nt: TGTGCCAGCAGATGGTCTGTGGGGGGCAACACTGAAGCTTTCTTT
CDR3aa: CASRWSVGGNTEAFF

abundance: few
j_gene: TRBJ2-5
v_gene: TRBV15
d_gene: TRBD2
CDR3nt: TGTGCCACCAGCAGTAGTAGCGGGAGCGGTGAGACCCAGTACTTC
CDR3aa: CATSSSSGSGETQYF

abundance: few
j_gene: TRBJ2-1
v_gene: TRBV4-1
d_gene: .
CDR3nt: TGCGCCAGCAGCCAAGAACCAGCAAGCTCCTACAATGAGCAGTTCTTC
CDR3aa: CASSQEPASSYNEQFF

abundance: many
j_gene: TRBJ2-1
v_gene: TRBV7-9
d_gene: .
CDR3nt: TGTGCCAGCCCCGGGATCCACAATGAGCAGTTCTTC
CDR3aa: CASPGIHNEQFF

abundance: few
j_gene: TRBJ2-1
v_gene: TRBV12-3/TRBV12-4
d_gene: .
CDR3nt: TGTGCCAGCAGTTTTACTGAGGGCCGGCTAGACGAGCAGTTCTTC
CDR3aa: CASSFTEGRLDEQFF

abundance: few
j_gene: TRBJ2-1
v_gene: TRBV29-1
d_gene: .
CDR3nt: TGCAGCGTTGTTGGGGGCTACAATGAGCAGTTCTTC
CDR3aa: CSVVGGYNEQFF

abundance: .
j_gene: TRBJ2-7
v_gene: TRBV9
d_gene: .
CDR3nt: TGTGCCAGCAGCCCCCGCCTTGGGCCAAACTACGAGCAGTACTTC
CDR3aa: CASSPRLGPNYEQYF

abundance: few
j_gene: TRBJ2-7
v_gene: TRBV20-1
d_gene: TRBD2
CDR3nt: TGCAGTGCTAGAGATTTGAGCGTGCGGGGGTACGAGCAGTACTTC
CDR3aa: CSARDLSVRGYEQYF

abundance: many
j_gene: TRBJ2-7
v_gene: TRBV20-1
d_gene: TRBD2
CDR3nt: TGCAGTGCTAGAGATCGACTAGCGTCATCCTACGAGCAGTACTTC
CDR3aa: CSARDRLASSYEQYF

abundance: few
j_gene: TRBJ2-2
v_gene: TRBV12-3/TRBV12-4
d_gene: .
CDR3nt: TGTGCCAGCAGTCCCCCTCAGGGAGCCGGGGAGCTGTTTTTT
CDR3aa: CASSPPQGAGELFF

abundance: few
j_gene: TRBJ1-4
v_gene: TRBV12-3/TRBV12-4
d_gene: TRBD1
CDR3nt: TGTGCCAGCTTGGGGCCGGGACAGGGACGGGAAAAACTGTTTTTT
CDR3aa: CASLGPGQGREKLFF

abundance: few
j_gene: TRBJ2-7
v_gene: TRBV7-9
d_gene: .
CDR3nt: TGTGCCAGCAGCACGGGAGACTACGAGCAGTACTTC
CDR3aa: CASSTGDYEQYF

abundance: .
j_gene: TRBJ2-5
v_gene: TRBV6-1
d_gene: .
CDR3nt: TGTGCCAGCAGACCCCCGGGACAACTGGGGGAGACCCAGTACTTC
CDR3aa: CASRPPGQLGETQYF

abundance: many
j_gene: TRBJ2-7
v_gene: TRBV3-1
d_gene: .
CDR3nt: TGTGCCAGCAGCTCCGGATATTCCTACGAGCAGTACTTC
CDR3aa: CASSSGYSYEQYF

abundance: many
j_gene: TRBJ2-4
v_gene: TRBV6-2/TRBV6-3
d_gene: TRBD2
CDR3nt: TGTGCCAGCAGTTACCCATCGCGGGAGCTTAACGGCATTCAGTACTTC
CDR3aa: CASSYPSRELNGIQYF

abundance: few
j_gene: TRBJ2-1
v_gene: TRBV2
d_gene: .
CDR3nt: TGTGCCAGCAGTCGTTTGAGGAACAATGAGCAGTTCTTC
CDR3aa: CASSRLRNNEQFF

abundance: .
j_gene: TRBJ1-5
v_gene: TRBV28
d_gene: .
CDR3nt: TGTGCCAGCACCTACCAAGGGAATCAGCCCCAGCATTTT
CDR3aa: CASTYQGNQPQHF

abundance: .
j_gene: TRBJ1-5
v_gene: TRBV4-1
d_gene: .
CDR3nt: TGCGCCAGCAGCCAAGATCGTCAGTACAATCAGCCCCAGCATTTT
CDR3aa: CASSQDRQYNQPQHF

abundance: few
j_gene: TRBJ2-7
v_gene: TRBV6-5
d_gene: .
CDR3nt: TGTGCCAGCAGTTACTCACGGGGCGGTGAGCAGTACTTC
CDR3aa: CASSYSRGGEQYF

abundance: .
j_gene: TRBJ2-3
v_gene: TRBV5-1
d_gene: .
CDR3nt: TGCGCCAGCAGCGAAACTAGGAAGTCAGATACGCAGTATTTT
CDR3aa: CASSETRKSDTQYF

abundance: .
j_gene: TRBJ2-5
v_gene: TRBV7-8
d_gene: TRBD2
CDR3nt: TGTGCCAGCAGCTTTGGAGCGGGAAGCCAAGAGACCCAGTACTTC
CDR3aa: CASSFGAGSQETQYF

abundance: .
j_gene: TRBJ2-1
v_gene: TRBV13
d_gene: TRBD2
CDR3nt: TGTGCCAGCAGCTCCCTTAAGGGGACTAGCGACAACGAGCAGTTCTTC
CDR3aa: CASSSLKGTSDNEQFF

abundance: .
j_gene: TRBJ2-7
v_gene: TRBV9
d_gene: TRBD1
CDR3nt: TGTGCCAGCAGCGTAGGGGACAGTGGCTACGAGCAGTACTTC
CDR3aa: CASSVGDSGYEQYF

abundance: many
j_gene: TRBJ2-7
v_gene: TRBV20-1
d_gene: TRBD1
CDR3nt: TGCAGTGCTAGAGATGTGGACAGGGGCCACGAGCAGTACTTC
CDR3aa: CSARDVDRGHEQYF

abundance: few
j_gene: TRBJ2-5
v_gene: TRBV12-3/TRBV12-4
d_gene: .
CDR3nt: TGTGCCAGCAGTTTCGAGGCGGGGGAGACCCAGTACTTC
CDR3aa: CASSFEAGETQYF

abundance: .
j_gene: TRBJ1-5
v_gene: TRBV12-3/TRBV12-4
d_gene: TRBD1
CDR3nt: TGTGCCAGCCGCAAGGGACAGGGCTTGAATCAGCCCCAGCATTTT
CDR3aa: CASRKGQGLNQPQHF

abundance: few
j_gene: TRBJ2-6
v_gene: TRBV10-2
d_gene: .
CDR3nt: TGCGCCAGCAGGGACGGTGTGAGTGGGGCCAACGTCCTGACTTTC
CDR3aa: CASRDGVSGANVLTF

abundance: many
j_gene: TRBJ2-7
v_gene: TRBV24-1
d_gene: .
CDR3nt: TGTGCCACCAGTGATGAGGGCCAGAGGAGGTACTTC
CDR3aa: CATSDEGQRRYF

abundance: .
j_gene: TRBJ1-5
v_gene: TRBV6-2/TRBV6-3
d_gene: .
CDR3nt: TGTGCCAGCAGTCACTCGCCCTCCTTAAATCAGCCCCAGCATTTT
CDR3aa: CASSHSPSLNQPQHF

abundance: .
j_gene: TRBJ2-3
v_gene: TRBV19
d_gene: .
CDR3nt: TGTGCCAGTAGTCCTGGCGGAGGAGGGCAGCTTACGCAGTATTTT
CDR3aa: CASSPGGGGQLTQYF

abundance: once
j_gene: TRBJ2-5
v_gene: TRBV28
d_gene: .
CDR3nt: TGTGCCAGCAGCTTAAGTCCCTGGGGGGGGGCGCAAGAGACCCAGTACTTC
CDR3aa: CASSLSPWGGAQETQYF

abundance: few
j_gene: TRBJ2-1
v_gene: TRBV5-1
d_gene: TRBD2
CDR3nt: TGCGCCAGCAGCTGGACTAGCGGGGGGTACAATGAGCAGTTCTTC
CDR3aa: CASSWTSGGYNEQFF

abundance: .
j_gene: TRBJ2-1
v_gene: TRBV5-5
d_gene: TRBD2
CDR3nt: TGTGCCAGCAGCCAAGTGGGTATTAGCGGGGGGGATGAGCAGTTCTTC
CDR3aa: CASSQVGISGGDEQFF

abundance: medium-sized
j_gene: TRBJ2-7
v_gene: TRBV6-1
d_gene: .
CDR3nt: TGTGCCAGCACTTTATATGGATACGAGCAGTACTTC
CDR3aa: CASTLYGYEQYF

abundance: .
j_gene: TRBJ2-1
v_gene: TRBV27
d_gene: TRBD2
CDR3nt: TGTGCCAGCAGTTTATCCCCGGGACTAGCGAAAAGTGGGTCCTACAATGAGCAGTTCTTC
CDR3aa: CASSLSPGLAKSGSYNEQFF